Shown below are 18 T cell receptor beta chains from a single sample sequenced in a study of blood T cell repertoires in COVID-19. TCRdb's copy holds only in-frame clones and misses some; the assay was immunoSEQ multiplex PCR. The table has 650,000 to 800,000 clones, 85% to 90% seen once. The sample taken for sequencing was peripheral blood. These receptors all stem from a woman younger than 35 with acute or convalescent COVID-19.

The chain employs TRBV4-1 and TRBJ1-5; the match to TRBD1 covers 7 bases. Germline V lookup: CDR1 MGHRA, CDR2 YSYEKL. After removal of 3 bases from V and 4 bases from J, the junction contained 18 bases not matched to a gene. This CDR3 has 19 residues. The CDR3 spells CASSHFKTGSLKKNQPQHF. The CDR3 DNA reads as TGCGCCAGCAGCCATTTTAAGACAGGGTCCCTAAAAAAAAATCAGCCCCAGCATTTT.

The chain combines TRBV5-4 with TRBJ2-4, with D maybe TRBD1 (7 bases). V dropped 5 bases and J dropped 4 bases, with 16 bases sitting between them. CDR1 is SGHNT, CDR2 YYREEE, per germline (reference sequence). The CDR3 is 15 residues long. CDR3 sequence (DNA): TGTGCCAGCAGTTACTCGACAGGGACTAAAAACATTCAGTACTTC. Translating it yields CASSYSTGTKNIQYF.

The chain combines TRBV12-3 or TRBV12-4 with TRBJ1-2; TRBD1 is a possible D gene (5 bases). With 6 bases removed from V and 5 bases from J, the gap between germline ends came to 10 bases. The CDR3 has 12 residues. In DNA, the CDR3 is TGTGCCAGCAGCCCGACAGAATATGGCTACACCTTC. Its translation is CASSPTEYGYTF.

The CDR3 sequence: CASRGGGFANEKLFF. CDR3 coding DNA: TGTGCCAGTAGGGGAGGGGGTTTTGCTAATGAAAAACTGTTTTTT. The J gene is TRBJ1-4, the V gene TRBV19; a possible D gene is TRBD1 (6 bases). Per the germline V gene, CDR1 is LNHDA and CDR2 is SQIVND (reference sequence). The length of the CDR3 is 15 residues. V was clipped by 6 bases and J by 3 bases, with 14 bases between them. Full variable domain (rest looked up from reference TRBV19 and TRBJ1-4): DGGITQSPKYLFRKEGQNVTLSCEQNLNHDAMYWYRQDPGQGLRLIYYSQIVNDFQKGDIAEGYSVSREKKESFPLTVTSAQKNPTAFYLCASRGGGFANEKLFFGSGTQLSVL.

This chain's CDR3 is CASRPPGGQGRAFF. CDR3 sequence (DNA): TGCGCCAGCAGGCCGCCGGGGGGACAGGGAAGAGCTTTCTTT. The chain couples TRBV4-1 to TRBJ1-1, with 9 bases aligning to TRBD1. This CDR3 is built from 14 residues. Germline loops: CDR1 MGHRA, CDR2 YSYEKL. With 6 bases clipped from V and 10 bases from J, the junction kept 12 bases outside the gene matches.

This rearrangement joins TRBV18 to TRBJ1-2; D is unresolved. Germline V gives CDR1 KGHSH, CDR2 LQKENI. Trimming stripped 2 bases from V and 7 bases from J, with 17 bases between. This CDR3 spans 15 amino acids. The CDR3 protein is CASSPTGDSMRGYTF. CDR3 DNA: TGTGCCAGCTCACCAACCGGGGATAGCATGCGTGGCTACACCTTC.

This clone has a single count. The chain has TRBV9 and TRBJ2-7; 8 nucleotides agree with TRBD1. The CDR3 runs to 15 residues. Unmatched junction bases numbered 8, after V lost 4 bases and J lost 2 bases. Germline V CDR1 and CDR2: SGDLS, YYNGEE. In nucleotides, the CDR3 is TGTGCCAGCAGCCCGTGGGGGACAGGTCCCTACGAGCAGTACTTC. Protein sequence: CASSPWGTGPYEQYF.

The chain has TRBV9 and TRBJ1-2; TRBD1 matches at 10 bases. CDR1 and CDR2 (germline): SGDLS, YYNGEE. Losses at the gene ends were 5 bases for V and 4 bases for J; bases not matched to a gene: 11. The CDR3 loop spans 16 amino acids. In DNA form, the CDR3 reads TGTGCCAGCAGGAGTGGATGGGACAGGGGCACCTATGGCTACACCTTC. This codes for CASRSGWDRGTYGYTF.

The chain links TRBV6-4 to TRBJ1-3, with D possibly TRBD1 on 5 matching bases. The germline gives CDR1 MRHNA, CDR2 SNTAGT. The CDR3 has 23 amino acids. Trimming took 0 bases from V and 0 from J, leaving 30 bases between them. CDR3 region: CASSDSIFGLGRRGRSSGNTIYF. CDR3 coding DNA: TGTGCCAGCAGTGACTCGATATTTGGGTTAGGTCGGAGGGGTCGCAGCTCTGGAAACACCATATATTTT.

A remark on this clone: Other DNA sequences in the sample encode the same CDR3. The chain has TRBV6-5 and TRBJ2-1; TRBD1 aligns across 11 bases. The CDR3 runs to 15 residues. From germline, CDR1 is MNHEY and CDR2 SVGAGI. V lost 4 bases to trimming and J lost 4 bases; unmatched junction nucleotides: 3. The CDR3 here is CASSSGTGGYNEQFF. The CDR3 nucleotides are TGTGCCAGCAGTTCCGGGACAGGGGGATACAATGAGCAGTTCTTC.

The chain links TRBV4-3 to TRBJ2-7; maybe TRBD1 (6 bases). V was cut by 4 bases and J by 2 bases, with 9 bases left in between. CDR3 length: 13 residues. CDR1 LGHNA and CDR2 YSLEER come from the germline V gene. CDR3 amino acids: CASSRDMTYEQYF. The CDR3 DNA reads as TGCGCCAGCAGCCGGGACATGACCTACGAGCAGTACTTC.

The chain couples TRBV24-1 to TRBJ2-3; 9 bases are a match to TRBD1. The length of the CDR3 is 15 residues. Looked up from germline, CDR1 is KGHDR and CDR2 is SFDVKD. Trimming at V came to 2 bases and at J to 5 bases, leaving 4 bases not matched to a gene. Written as DNA, the CDR3 is TGTGCCACCAGTGATTACACAGGGGGCGTAGATACGCAGTATTTT. It translates to CATSDYTGGVDTQYF.

The genes are TRBV7-2 and TRBJ2-2, with 9 bases lining up with TRBD1. Losses at the gene ends were 5 bases for V and 4 bases for J; bases not matched to a gene: 5. Germline-derived CDR1 and CDR2 are SGHTA and FQGNSA. The CDR3 loop spans 15 amino acids. This chain's CDR3 is CASSPRQGGTGELFF. The CDR3 DNA is TGTGCCAGCAGCCCAAGACAGGGGGGCACCGGGGAGCTGTTTTTT.

The gene calls are TRBV7-8 and TRBJ2-7; no clear D. The CDR3 spans 14 residues. Germline V gene sequence: CDR1 SGHVS, CDR2 FQNEAQ. V lost 0 bases to trimming and J lost 6 bases, with 12 bases between them. The CDR3, as DNA: TGTGCCAGCAGCTTAGCTGAAATAGCCGGCGAGCAGTACTTC. Translated, it gives CASSLAEIAGEQYF. The full variable domain, rest sourced from reference TRBV7-8 and TRBJ2-7, is GAGVSQSPRYKVAKRGQDVALRCDPISGHVSLFWYQQALGQGPEFLTYFQNEAQLDKSGLPSDRFFAERPEGSVSTLKIQRTQQEDSAVYLCASSLAEIAGEQYFGPGTRLTVT.

The chain joins TRBV6-2 or TRBV6-3 to TRBJ2-7; D is perhaps TRBD1 (6 bases). V lost 4 bases and J 4 bases, leaving 11 bases between the germline ends. The CDR3 totals 13 residues. In germline, CDR1 is MNHEY, CDR2 SVGEGT. As DNA, the CDR3 is TGTGCCAGCAGTTTTTCTCAGGGGTACGAGCAGTACTTC. It codes for CASSFSQGYEQYF.

The V and J genes are TRBV7-2 and TRBJ1-2; D is possibly TRBD1 (5 bases). V gave up 5 bases and J gave up 3 bases, with 22 bases separating them. Germline V gives CDR1 SGHTA, CDR2 FQGNSA. CDR3 size: 17 residues. The CDR3 loop reads CASSPREGITRDYGYTF. CDR3 sequence (DNA): TGTGCCAGCAGCCCCAGGGAGGGGATAACCCGAGACTATGGCTACACCTTC.

The chain recombines TRBV6-5 with TRBJ1-5, with a possible D match to TRBD1 (6 bases). Deletions cut 6 bases from V and 3 bases from J, with 12 bases between. The CDR3 is 14 amino acids. Per the germline V gene, CDR1 is MNHEY and CDR2 is SVGAGI. The CDR3 DNA reads TGTGCCAGCAGCGCCACAGGGCTCAATCAGCCCCAGCATTTT. It specifies CASSATGLNQPQHF.

The rearrangement uses TRBV27 and TRBJ2-7; TRBD1 aligns across 7 bases. The CDR3 spans 14 residues. Germline-derived CDR1 and CDR2 are MNHEY and SMNVEV (reference sequence). V shed 4 bases and J 7 bases; nucleotides not matched to a gene: 10. This chain's CDR3 is CASSSRTGAWEQYF. DNA of the CDR3: TGTGCCAGCAGTTCGCGGACAGGTGCGTGGGAGCAGTACTTC.